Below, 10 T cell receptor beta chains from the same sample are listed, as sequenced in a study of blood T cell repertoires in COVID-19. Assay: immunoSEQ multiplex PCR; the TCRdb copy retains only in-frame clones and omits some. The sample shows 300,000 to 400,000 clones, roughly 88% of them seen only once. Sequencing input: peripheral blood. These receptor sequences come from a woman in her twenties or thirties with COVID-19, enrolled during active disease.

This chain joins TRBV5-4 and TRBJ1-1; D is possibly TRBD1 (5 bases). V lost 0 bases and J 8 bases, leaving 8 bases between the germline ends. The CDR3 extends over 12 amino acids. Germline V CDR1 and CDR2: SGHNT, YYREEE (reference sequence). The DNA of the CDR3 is TGTGCCAGCAGCTTGGGGGCAGGGGAAGCTTTCTTT. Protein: CASSLGAGEAFF.

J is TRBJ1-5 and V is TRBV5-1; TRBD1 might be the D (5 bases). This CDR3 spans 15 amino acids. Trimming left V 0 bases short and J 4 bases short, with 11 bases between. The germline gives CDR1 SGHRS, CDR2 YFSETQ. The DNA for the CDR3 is TGCGCCAGCAGCTTGGGGGACTCGAAAAATCAGCCCCAGCATTTT. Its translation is CASSLGDSKNQPQHF.

The CDR3 region is CAWSITNYGYTF. CDR3 bases: TGTGCCTGGAGTATCACTAACTATGGCTACACCTTC. This sequence joins TRBV30 and TRBJ1-2, with D unresolved. Per the germline V gene, CDR1 is GTSNPN and CDR2 is SVGIG (reference sequence). The CDR3 is made up of 12 amino acids. The V end was cut by 2 bases, the J end by 0 bases, with 4 bases between. The complete variable domain, with remaining parts taken from reference TRBV30 and TRBJ1-2, reads SQTIHQWPATLVQPVGSPLSLECTVEGTSNPNLYWYRQAAGRGLQLLFYSVGIGQISSEVPQNLSASRPQDRQFILSSKKLLLSDSGFYLCAWSITNYGYTFGSGTRLTVV.

The CDR3 DNA reads TGCAGTGCTAGTGGGACTAGCCAAGAGACCCAGTACTTC. Protein: CSASGTSQETQYF. V and J are TRBV20-1 and TRBJ2-5, with 8 positions matching TRBD2. The CDR3 sequence is 13 residues long. V lost 3 bases, J lost 1 base, and 1 base stayed unmatched. Germline-derived CDR1 and CDR2 are DFQATT and SNEGSKA (reference sequence).

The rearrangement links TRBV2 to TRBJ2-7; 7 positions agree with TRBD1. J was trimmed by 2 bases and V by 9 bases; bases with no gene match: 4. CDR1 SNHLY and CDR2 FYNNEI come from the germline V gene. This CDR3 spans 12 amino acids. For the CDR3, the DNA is TGTGCCAGTACAGGGGAACCCTACGAGCAGTACTTC. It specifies CASTGEPYEQYF.

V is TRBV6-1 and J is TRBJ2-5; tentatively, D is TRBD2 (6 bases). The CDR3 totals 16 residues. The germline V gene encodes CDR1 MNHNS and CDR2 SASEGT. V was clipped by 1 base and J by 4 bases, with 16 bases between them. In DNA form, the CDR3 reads TGTGCCAGCAGTGAAGTTATGGCCTACGGGGGAGAGACCCAGTACTTC. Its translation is CASSEVMAYGGETQYF.

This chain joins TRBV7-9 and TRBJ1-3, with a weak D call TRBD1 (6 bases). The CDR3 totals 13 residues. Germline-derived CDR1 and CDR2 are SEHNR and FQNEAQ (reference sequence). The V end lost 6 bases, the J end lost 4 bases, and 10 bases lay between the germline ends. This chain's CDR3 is CASSTGSGNTIYF. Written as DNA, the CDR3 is TGTGCCAGCAGTACAGGGTCCGGAAACACCATATATTTT.

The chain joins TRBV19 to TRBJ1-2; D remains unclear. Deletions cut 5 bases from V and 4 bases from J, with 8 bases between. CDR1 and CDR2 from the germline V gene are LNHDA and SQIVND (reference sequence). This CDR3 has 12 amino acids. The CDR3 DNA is TGTGCCAGTAGTTCGGGAGTCTATGGCTACACCTTC. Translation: CASSSGVYGYTF.

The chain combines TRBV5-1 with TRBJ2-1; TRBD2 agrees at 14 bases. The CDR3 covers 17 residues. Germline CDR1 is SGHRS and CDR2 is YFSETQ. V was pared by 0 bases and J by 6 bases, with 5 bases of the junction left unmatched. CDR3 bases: TGCGCCAGCAGCTTGGTTCCGACTAGCGGGAGGGGCAATGAGCAGTTCTTC. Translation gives CASSLVPTSGRGNEQFF.

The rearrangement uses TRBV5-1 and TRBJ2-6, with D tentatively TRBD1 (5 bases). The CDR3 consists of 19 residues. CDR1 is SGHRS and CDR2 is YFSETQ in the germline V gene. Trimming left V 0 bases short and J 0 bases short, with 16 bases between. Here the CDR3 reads CASSLAKGANYSGANVLTF. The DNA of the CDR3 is TGCGCCAGCAGCTTGGCCAAAGGGGCCAATTACTCTGGGGCCAACGTCCTGACTTTC.